The rows below give T cell receptor beta chains drawn from one sample of a study of blood T cell repertoires in COVID-19. Clones were sequenced by immunoSEQ multiplex PCR, and TCRdb holds only the in-frame ones, with some missing. Of 250,000 to 350,000 clones in the sample, 88% were seen once. The sample comprised PBMCs or T cells enriched from blood (not recorded which). The receptors originated from a woman aged 60-75 years in a cohort exposed to, infected with or recovered from COVID-19 (not recorded which). Both conserved end residues are part of each CDR3. A D gene is named only where the DNA matches it firmly. Clone size is not always given. Where it is, it says once, few, many or a class for expanded clones.

d_gene: TRBD1
abundance: -
j_gene: TRBJ2-7
v_gene: TRBV2
CDR3aa: CASSGTGLEQYF
CDR3nt: TGTGCCAGCAGCGGGACAGGGTTAGAGCAGTACTTC

d_gene: TRBD1
abundance: few
j_gene: TRBJ2-7
v_gene: TRBV4-3
CDR3aa: CASSQDRTGGPYEQYF
CDR3nt: TGCGCCAGCAGCCAAGACAGGACAGGGGGTCCCTACGAGCAGTACTTC

d_gene: -
abundance: few
j_gene: TRBJ1-5
v_gene: TRBV5-1
CDR3aa: CASREGLGNQPQHF
CDR3nt: TGCGCCAGCAGGGAAGGACTAGGCAATCAGCCCCAGCATTTT

d_gene: -
abundance: once
j_gene: TRBJ1-1
v_gene: TRBV24-1
CDR3aa: CATSDSRDTEAFF
CDR3nt: TGTGCCACCAGTGACTCCAGGGACACTGAAGCTTTCTTT

d_gene: TRBD2
abundance: -
j_gene: TRBJ2-1
v_gene: TRBV2
CDR3aa: CASRLSIAGGKNEQFF
CDR3nt: TGTGCCAGCAGACTCAGTATAGCGGGAGGGAAGAATGAGCAGTTCTTC

d_gene: TRBD1
abundance: -
j_gene: TRBJ1-2
v_gene: TRBV28
CDR3aa: CASSPGQGAGGYTF
CDR3nt: TGTGCCAGCAGCCCGGGACAGGGGGCCGGTGGCTACACCTTC

d_gene: -
abundance: once
j_gene: TRBJ2-5
v_gene: TRBV11-3
CDR3aa: CASSLAGRETQYF
CDR3nt: TGTGCCAGCAGCTTAGCTGGGAGGGAGACCCAGTACTTC

d_gene: -
abundance: -
j_gene: TRBJ2-3
v_gene: TRBV15
CDR3aa: CATSRRGLGTDTQYF
CDR3nt: TGTGCCACCAGCAGACGAGGTTTGGGCACAGATACGCAGTATTTT

d_gene: TRBD1
abundance: few
j_gene: TRBJ1-3
v_gene: TRBV3-1/TRBV3-2
CDR3aa: CASSRQGNSGNTIYF
CDR3nt: TGTGCCAGCAGCCGACAGGGCAACTCTGGAAACACCATATATTTT

d_gene: -
abundance: -
j_gene: TRBJ1-6
v_gene: TRBV28
CDR3aa: CAAQGRAFYNSPLHF
CDR3nt: TGTGCCGCTCAGGGGAGGGCTTTCTATAATTCACCCCTCCACTTT

d_gene: TRBD1
abundance: -
j_gene: TRBJ2-4
v_gene: TRBV3-1/TRBV3-2
CDR3aa: CASSQEGWTGGETKNIQYF
CDR3nt: TGTGCCAGCAGCCAAGAGGGTTGGACAGGGGGCGAGACCAAAAACATTCAGTACTTC

d_gene: -
abundance: -
j_gene: TRBJ1-5
v_gene: TRBV19
CDR3aa: CASGQGFNQPQHF
CDR3nt: TGTGCCAGTGGGCAGGGGTTCAATCAGCCCCAGCATTTT

d_gene: TRBD1
abundance: -
j_gene: TRBJ2-7
v_gene: TRBV5-4
CDR3aa: CASRPWDRLYEQYF
CDR3nt: TGTGCCAGCAGGCCATGGGACAGACTTTACGAGCAGTACTTC

d_gene: -
abundance: -
j_gene: TRBJ1-5
v_gene: TRBV4-1
CDR3aa: CASSQEGQSNQPQHF
CDR3nt: TGCGCCAGCAGCCAAGAGGGCCAGAGCAATCAGCCCCAGCATTTT

d_gene: -
abundance: -
j_gene: TRBJ2-3
v_gene: TRBV4-1
CDR3aa: CASSQRGSGADTQYF
CDR3nt: TGCGCCAGCAGCCAAAGAGGGAGTGGGGCAGATACGCAGTATTTT